These 4 T cell receptor beta chains were all obtained from the same sample, sequenced in a study of shared clonotypes between healthy human individuals. Method: immunoSEQ multiplex PCR; TCRdb's copy keeps in-frame clones and lacks some. Here the sample spans roughly 450,000 clones, around 74% being singletons. Sequenced sample: PBMCs. Source of these receptors: a woman aged 40 to 55 in good health. Some clones in this sample may be carry-over from other donors' samples.

The chain joins TRBV7-9 to TRBJ1-2, with D unclear. V was trimmed by 3 bases and J by 8 bases, leaving 7 bases between them. CDR1 is SEHNR and CDR2 is FQNEAQ in the germline V gene (reference sequence). The CDR3 has 11 amino acids. CDR3 sequence: CASSFRSGYTF. The CDR3 coding sequence is TGTGCCAGCAGCTTCCGTTCCGGCTACACCTTC. Full variable domain (remainder filled in from reference TRBV7-9 and TRBJ1-2): DTGVSQNPRHKITKRGQNVTFRCDPISEHNRLYWYRQTLGQGPEFLTYFQNEAQLEKSRLLSDRFSAERPKGSFSTLEIQRTEQGDSAMYLCASSFRSGYTFGSGTRLTVV.

This chain uses TRBV23-1 with TRBJ2-5, with 7 bases identical to TRBD2. TRBV23-1 is an ORF; its function is uncertain. The CDR3 is 17 amino acids. V shed 4 bases, J shed 4 bases, and the junction held 15 bases outside the gene matches. This CDR3 is CASSPPRAGDYRETQYF. CDR3 in DNA: TGCGCCAGCAGTCCCCCGCGTGCCGGGGACTACCGAGAGACCCAGTACTTC.

This clone was observed a few times. J is TRBJ2-5 and V is TRBV18; 11 nucleotides align to TRBD1. Germline CDR1 reads KGHSH; CDR2 reads LQKENI. V dropped 2 bases and J dropped 1; count of bases not matched to a gene: 0. CDR3 size: 15 residues. The CDR3 reads CASSPGQGAQETQYF. CDR3 coding DNA: TGTGCCAGCTCACCAGGACAGGGGGCCCAAGAGACCCAGTACTTC.

This chain links TRBV4-1 with TRBJ2-2, with 11 nucleotides matching TRBD2. J lost 4 bases, V lost 5 bases, and 3 bases had no gene match. The CDR3 spans 15 residues. Germline V gene sequence: CDR1 MGHRA, CDR2 YSYEKL. This CDR3 reads CASSGLAGGTGELFF. CDR3 nucleotide sequence: TGCGCCAGCAGCGGGCTAGCGGGGGGCACCGGGGAGCTGTTTTTT.